This T cell receptor (beta chain) is from a study of blood T cell dynamics during melanoma immunotherapy. Every bulk PBMC sample received the same 350 ng of DNA. Clones were read by immunoSEQ multiplex PCR, and TCRdb kept only the in-frame ones, dropping some. The table records some 9,900 clones, 88% of them present only once. The time point is: pre-treatment baseline. Germline loops: CDR1 GTSNPN, CDR2 SVGIG (reference sequence). Trimming cost V 0 bases and J 0 bases, with 5 bases left between them. The CDR3 runs 13 residues. This specimen was blood, taken from a patient treated with checkpoint blockade. The sequence derives from a human donor with melanoma. The J gene is TRBJ1-1, the V gene TRBV30, with D unresolved. The CDR3, as DNA: TGTGCCTGGAGTGTACACTTGAACACTGAAGCTTTCTTT. Translated, it gives CAWSVHLNTEAFF.